This T cell receptor (beta chain) was sequenced for a study of beta chain features in type 1 diabetes. Study in general: The number of sorted cells examined across all samples was around 99 million.

Germline V gives CDR1 SEHNR, CDR2 FQNEAQ (reference sequence). CDR3 length equals 12 residues. Trimming cost V 3 bases and J 0 bases, with 2 bases left between them. Findings and caveats of the study: Among patients, naive, central memory and Treg TCRB repertoires appeared more similar than among healthy donors. There was a moderate but significant shortening of TCRB CDR3s in all four CD4+ subsets of Type 1 diabetes patients.

This clone has at least ten counts. The antigen is not known. In the same sample, other DNA sequences code for this CDR3. Each population that was sorted was more than 98% pure. Since all of the isolated RNA was reverse transcribed, expressed TCRB transcripts were what got sequenced. Profiling relied on immunoSEQ multiplex PCR, and the TCRdb table lists in-frame clones only, not all of them. The sample records some 150,000 clones, roughly an eighth being singletons. This clonotype was sampled from a man aged 18-30 years with type 1 diabetes. Sequenced: central memory CD4+ T cells from blood. The chain recombines TRBV7-9 with TRBJ1-2, with D unclear. The CDR3 loop is CASSFPNYGYTF. In DNA, the CDR3 is TGTGCCAGCAGCTTTCCTAACTATGGCTACACCTTC.